This T cell receptor beta chain was obtained from a study of T cell responses to AZD1222 COVID-19 vaccine. The assay was immunoSEQ multiplex PCR, and TCRdb's table has in-frame clones only and misses some. The sample lists about 150,000 clones, 92% occurring once. This CDR3 spans 13 amino acids. CDR1 is SGHTA and CDR2 is FQGNSA in the germline V gene. With 1 base removed from V and 7 bases from J, the gap between germline ends came to 8 bases. General study results and limits: Baseline antibody screening turned up just five to seven seropositive AZD1222 recipients. Vaccination with two AZD1222 doses was followed by a rise in Spike-specific TCR breadth and depth. There were vaccine-associated CD4 TCRs across spike, dominant at 160-218 and 743-854.

Of note for this clone: Its specificity is unknown.

Sequenced here: peripheral blood, sampled on day 0 of AZD1222 vaccination. The rearrangement links TRBV7-2 to TRBJ1-3; tentatively, D is TRBD1 (6 bases). This receptor was obtained from an adult in good health. The CDR3 reads CASSLGRGNTIYF. CDR3 coding DNA: TGTGCCAGCAGCTTAGGAAGGGGGAACACCATATATTTT. Drawing the rest from reference TRBV7-2 and TRBJ1-3, the complete variable domain is GAGVSQSPSNKVTEKGKDVELRCDPISGHTALYWYRQSLGQGLEFLIYFQGNSAPDKSGLPSDRFSAERTGGSVSTLTIQRTQQEDSAVYLCASSLGRGNTIYFGEGSWLTVV.